The rows below give T cell receptor beta chains drawn from one sample of a study of T cells expressing NK-cell markers. With the 5' RACE reads reprocessed, TCRdb shows one record per CDR3 protein and no DNA. The sample data list about 430,000 distinct CDR3 sequences. The sequenced sample consisted of blood T cells: a sorted CD56 or NKG2C T cell subset, CD4+ or CD8+ T cells, or bulk PBMC T cells (not recorded which). These receptor sequences come from a woman aged 50 to 65 in good health. Both conserved end residues are part of each CDR3.

v_call	j_call	cdr3_aa
TRBV19	TRBJ2-2	CASKESGIGAGELFF
TRBV7-4	TRBJ2-5	CAPRGQETQYF
TRBV4-1	TRBJ1-4	CASRSGQGAANEKLFF
TRBV3-1	TRBJ2-1	CASSRGTVNEQFF
TRBV3-1	TRBJ2-1	CASSHQGLATHNEQFF
TRBV6-6	TRBJ1-6	CASSVQVMGAPLHF
TRBV7-8	TRBJ2-2	CASSRDPWTGELFF
TRBV20-1	TRBJ1-2	CSAQQGAYGYTF
TRBV12-3/TRBV12-4	TRBJ1-3	CASSGWRSGNTIYF
TRBV20-1	TRBJ2-7	CSARVGEYEQYF
TRBV9	TRBJ2-5	CASSVGISGDGTQYF
TRBV11-3	TRBJ2-1	CASTTGAGGYNEQFF
TRBV5-6	TRBJ2-5	CASSPDRRETQYF
TRBV18	TRBJ2-2	CASSPTARRGNTGELFF
TRBV13	TRBJ2-1	CASSSQGRNNEQFF
TRBV29-1	TRBJ1-2	CSVEEHRVNYGYTF
TRBV20-1	TRBJ1-3	CSARDTGATSGNTIYF
TRBV12-3/TRBV12-4	TRBJ2-2	CASSLVGPTGELFF
TRBV4-1	TRBJ2-3	CASSQGGPLGGDTQYF
TRBV11-2	TRBJ2-1	CASSPLGGRYNEQFF
TRBV24-1	TRBJ2-2	CATSDPREAGELFF
TRBV12-3/TRBV12-4	TRBJ1-2	CASSPLVGANYGYTF
TRBV12-3/TRBV12-4	TRBJ1-5	CASSFSGGGQPQHF
TRBV6-5	TRBJ2-7	CASSWGTSGRFSYEQYF
TRBV12-3/TRBV12-4	TRBJ2-2	CASSFPRDTPNTGELFF
TRBV18	TRBJ2-1	CASSPPRDFGEQFF
TRBV7-8	TRBJ2-1	CASSDDVDNEQFF
TRBV30	TRBJ2-4	CAWSVTSSGVWKNIQYF
TRBV7-6	TRBJ2-1	CATSAVLSSYNEQFF
TRBV13	TRBJ2-5	CASSPEGQGEGTQYF
TRBV28	TRBJ1-1	CATTGFTEAFF
TRBV5-1	TRBJ2-5	CASALGLIETQYF
TRBV29-1	TRBJ1-1	CSVGQTVWGSTEAFF
TRBV6-6	TRBJ2-4	CASEPAGGNIQYF
TRBV7-8	TRBJ1-1	CASSLDPGVKTEAFF
TRBV20-1	TRBJ2-1	CSATPESEGEQFF
TRBV3-1	TRBJ1-2	CASSQGLAEGGYGYTF
TRBV2	TRBJ2-5	CASKKPIVGETQYF
TRBV5-1	TRBJ2-1	CASSLPMRGLAGLNEQFF
TRBV3-1	TRBJ2-1	CASNARASSYNEQFF
TRBV12-5	TRBJ1-1	CASGTSQGRHTEAFF
TRBV24-1	TRBJ1-5	CATSESGQGSQPQHF
TRBV5-1	TRBJ1-2	CASRGQDVYGYTF
TRBV27	TRBJ2-1	CASTAHGSSYNEQFF
TRBV20-1	TRBJ2-3	CSPTPLAGRTDTQYF
TRBV10-3	TRBJ2-1	CAISAVPGLAGDAYNEQFF
TRBV2	TRBJ2-5	CASRPNPGGPQETQYF
TRBV3-1	TRBJ1-6	CASSPTGNNSPLHF
TRBV7-9	TRBJ2-7	CASSLPASGRPTTQFEQYF
TRBV20-1	TRBJ1-1	CRVGTALLTEAFF
TRBV12-3/TRBV12-4	TRBJ2-7	CASSDYRQGANEQYF
TRBV20-1	TRBJ2-1	CSARYPGLAGGVKFF
TRBV10-3	TRBJ2-1	CAISDAGTSVYEQFF
TRBV6-2/TRBV6-3	TRBJ1-5	CASSYSEGIPNQPQHF